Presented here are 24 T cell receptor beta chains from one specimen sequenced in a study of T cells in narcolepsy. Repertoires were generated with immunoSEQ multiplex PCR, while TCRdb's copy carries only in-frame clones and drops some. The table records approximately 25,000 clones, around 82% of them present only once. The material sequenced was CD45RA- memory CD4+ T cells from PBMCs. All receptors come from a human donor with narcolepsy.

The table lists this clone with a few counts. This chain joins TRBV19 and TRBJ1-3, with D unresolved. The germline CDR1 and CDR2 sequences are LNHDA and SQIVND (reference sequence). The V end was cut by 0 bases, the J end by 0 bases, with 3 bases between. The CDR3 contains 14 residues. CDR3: CASSIDYSGNTIYF. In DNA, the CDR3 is TGTGCCAGTAGTATAGATTACTCTGGAAACACCATATATTTT.

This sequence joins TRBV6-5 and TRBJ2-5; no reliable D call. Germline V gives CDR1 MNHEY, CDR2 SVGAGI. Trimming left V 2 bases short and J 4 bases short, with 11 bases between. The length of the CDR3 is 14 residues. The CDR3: CASSYGSGLETQYF. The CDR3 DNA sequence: TGTGCCAGCAGTTACGGGTCTGGGTTAGAGACCCAGTACTTC.

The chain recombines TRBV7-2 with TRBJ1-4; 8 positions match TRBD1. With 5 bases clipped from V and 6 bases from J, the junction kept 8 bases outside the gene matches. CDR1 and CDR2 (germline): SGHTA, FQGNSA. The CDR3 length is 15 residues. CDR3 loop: CASSQRTGRDEKLFF. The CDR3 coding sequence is TGTGCCAGCAGCCAGCGGACAGGGCGTGATGAAAAACTGTTTTTT. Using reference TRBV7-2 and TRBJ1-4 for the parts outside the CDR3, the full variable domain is GAGVSQSPSNKVTEKGKDVELRCDPISGHTALYWYRQSLGQGLEFLIYFQGNSAPDKSGLPSDRFSAERTGGSVSTLTIQRTQQEDSAVYLCASSQRTGRDEKLFFGSGTQLSVL.

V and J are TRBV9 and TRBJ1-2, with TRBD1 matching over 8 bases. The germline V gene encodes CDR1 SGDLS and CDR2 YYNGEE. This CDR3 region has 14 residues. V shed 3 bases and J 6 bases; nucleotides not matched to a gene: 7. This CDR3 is CASSDLGQGDGYTF. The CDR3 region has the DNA TGTGCCAGCAGCGACCTAGGACAGGGTGATGGCTACACCTTC.

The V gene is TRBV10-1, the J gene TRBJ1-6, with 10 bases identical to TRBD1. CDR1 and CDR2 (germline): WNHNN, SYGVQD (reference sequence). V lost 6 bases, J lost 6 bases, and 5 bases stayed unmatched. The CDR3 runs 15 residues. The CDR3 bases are TGCGCCAGCAGCCCGGGACAGGGGATTAATTCACCCCTCCACTTT. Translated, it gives CASSPGQGINSPLHF.

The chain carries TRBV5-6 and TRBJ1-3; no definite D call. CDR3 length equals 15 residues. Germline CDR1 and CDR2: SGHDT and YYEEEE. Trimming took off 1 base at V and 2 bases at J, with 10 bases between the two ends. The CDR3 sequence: CASSLYGIPGNTIYF. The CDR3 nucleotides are TGTGCCAGCAGCTTGTATGGGATCCCTGGAAACACCATATATTTT.

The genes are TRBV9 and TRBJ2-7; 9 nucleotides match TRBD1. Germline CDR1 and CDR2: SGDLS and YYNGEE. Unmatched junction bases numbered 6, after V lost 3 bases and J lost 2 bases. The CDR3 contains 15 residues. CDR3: CASSAKDRGAYEQYF. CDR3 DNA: TGTGCCAGCAGCGCAAAGGACAGGGGTGCCTACGAGCAGTACTTC.

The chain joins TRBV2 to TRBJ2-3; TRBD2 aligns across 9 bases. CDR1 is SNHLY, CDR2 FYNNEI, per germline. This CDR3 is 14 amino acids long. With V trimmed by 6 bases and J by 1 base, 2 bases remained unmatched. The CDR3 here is CASRASGGTDTQYF. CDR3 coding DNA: TGTGCCAGCAGGGCTAGCGGGGGCACAGATACGCAGTATTTT.

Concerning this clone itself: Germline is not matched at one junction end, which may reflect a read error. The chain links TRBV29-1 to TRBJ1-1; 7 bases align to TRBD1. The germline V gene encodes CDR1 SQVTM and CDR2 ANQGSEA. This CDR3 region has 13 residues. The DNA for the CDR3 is TGCAGCGTGGAAGGGGGCGAGAACACTGAAGCTTTCTTT. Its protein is CSVEGGENTEAFF.

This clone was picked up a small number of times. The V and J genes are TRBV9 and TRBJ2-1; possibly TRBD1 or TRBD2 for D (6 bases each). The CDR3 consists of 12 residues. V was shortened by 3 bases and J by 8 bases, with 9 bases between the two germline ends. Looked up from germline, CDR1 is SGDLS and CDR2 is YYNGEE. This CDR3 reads CASSGGAHEQFF. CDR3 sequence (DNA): TGTGCCAGCAGCGGGGGGGCCCATGAGCAGTTCTTC. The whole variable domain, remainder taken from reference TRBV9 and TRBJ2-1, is DSGVTQTPKHLITATGQRVTLRCSPRSGDLSVYWYQQSLDQGLQFLIQYYNGEERAKGNILERFSAQQFPDLHSELNLSSLELGDSALYFCASSGGAHEQFFGPGTRLTVL.

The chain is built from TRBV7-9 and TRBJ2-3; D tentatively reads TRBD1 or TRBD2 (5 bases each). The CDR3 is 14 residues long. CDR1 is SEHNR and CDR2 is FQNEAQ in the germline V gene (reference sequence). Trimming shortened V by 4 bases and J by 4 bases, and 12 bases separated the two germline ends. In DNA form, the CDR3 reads TGTGCCAGCAGCTGGGACCCCCCCCCAGATACGCAGTATTTT. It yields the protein CASSWDPPPDTQYF.

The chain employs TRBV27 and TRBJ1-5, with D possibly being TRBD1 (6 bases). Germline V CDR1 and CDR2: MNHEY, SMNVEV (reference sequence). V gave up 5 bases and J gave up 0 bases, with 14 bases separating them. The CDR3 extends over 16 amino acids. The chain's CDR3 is CASSSYREFSNQPQHF. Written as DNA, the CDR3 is TGTGCCAGCAGTAGCTACAGGGAATTTAGCAATCAGCCCCAGCATTTT.

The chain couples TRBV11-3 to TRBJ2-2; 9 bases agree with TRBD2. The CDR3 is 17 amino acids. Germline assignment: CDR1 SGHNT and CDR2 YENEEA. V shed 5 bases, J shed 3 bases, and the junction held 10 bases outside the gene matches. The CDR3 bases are TGTGCCAGCAGCCCAAGAGCGGGGGGCGGGTACACCGGGGAGCTGTTTTTT. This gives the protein CASSPRAGGGYTGELFF.

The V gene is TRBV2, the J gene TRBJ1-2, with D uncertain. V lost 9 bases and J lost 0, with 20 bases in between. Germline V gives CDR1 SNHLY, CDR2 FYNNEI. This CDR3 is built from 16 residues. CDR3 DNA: TGTGCCAGTGCCGCGGGAGCCTCTCCCTCTAACTATGGCTACACCTTC. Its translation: CASAAGASPSNYGYTF.

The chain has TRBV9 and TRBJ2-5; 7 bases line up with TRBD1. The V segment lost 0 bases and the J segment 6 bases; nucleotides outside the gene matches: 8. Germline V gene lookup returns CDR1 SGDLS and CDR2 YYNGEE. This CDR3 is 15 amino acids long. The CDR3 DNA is TGTGCCAGCAGCGTAGCCCCCCAGGGGGAACAGACCCAGTACTTC. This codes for CASSVAPQGEQTQYF.

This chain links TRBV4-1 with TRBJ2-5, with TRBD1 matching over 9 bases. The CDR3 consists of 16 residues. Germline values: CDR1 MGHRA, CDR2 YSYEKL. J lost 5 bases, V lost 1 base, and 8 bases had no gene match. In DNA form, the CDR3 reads TGCGCCAGCAGCCAAGGAACAGGGGGCGGATGGGAGACCCAGTACTTC. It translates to CASSQGTGGGWETQYF.

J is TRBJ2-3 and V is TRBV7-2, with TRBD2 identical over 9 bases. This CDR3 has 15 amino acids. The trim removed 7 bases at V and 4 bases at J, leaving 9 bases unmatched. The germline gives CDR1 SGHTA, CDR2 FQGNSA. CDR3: CASKSGGYGADTQYF. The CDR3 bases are TGTGCCAGCAAGAGCGGGGGGTACGGAGCAGATACGCAGTATTTT.

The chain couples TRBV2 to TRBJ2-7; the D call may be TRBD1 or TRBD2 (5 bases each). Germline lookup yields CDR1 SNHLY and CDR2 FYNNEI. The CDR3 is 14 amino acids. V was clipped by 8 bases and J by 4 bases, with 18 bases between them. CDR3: CASFWAGTSYEQYF. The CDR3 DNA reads TGTGCCAGCTTCTGGGCAGGGACGAGTTACGAGCAGTACTTC.

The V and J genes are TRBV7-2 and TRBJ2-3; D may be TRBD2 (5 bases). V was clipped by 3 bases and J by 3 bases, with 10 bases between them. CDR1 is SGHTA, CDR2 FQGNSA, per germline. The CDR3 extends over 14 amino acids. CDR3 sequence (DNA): TGTGCCAGCAGCTTTTTCGAGGGTACAGATACGCAGTATTTT. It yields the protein CASSFFEGTDTQYF.

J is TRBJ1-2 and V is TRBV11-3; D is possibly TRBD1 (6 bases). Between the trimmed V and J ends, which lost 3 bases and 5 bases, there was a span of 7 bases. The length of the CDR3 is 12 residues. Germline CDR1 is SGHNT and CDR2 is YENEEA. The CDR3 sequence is CASSLTGYGYTF. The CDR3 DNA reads TGTGCCAGCAGCTTGACAGGTTATGGCTACACCTTC.

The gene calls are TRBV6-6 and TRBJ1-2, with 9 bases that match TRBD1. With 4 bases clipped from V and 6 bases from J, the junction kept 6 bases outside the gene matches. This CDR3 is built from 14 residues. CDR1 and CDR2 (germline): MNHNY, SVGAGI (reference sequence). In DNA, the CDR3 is TGTGCCAGCAGTTCCGGACAGGGGAGGCATGGCTACACCTTC. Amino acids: CASSSGQGRHGYTF.

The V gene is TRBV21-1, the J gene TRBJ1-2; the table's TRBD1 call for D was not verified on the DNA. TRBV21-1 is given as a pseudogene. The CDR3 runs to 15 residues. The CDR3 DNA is TGTGCCAGCAGCGAGACAGTACCCCGGATAAATGGCTACACCTTC. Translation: CASSETVPRINGYTF.

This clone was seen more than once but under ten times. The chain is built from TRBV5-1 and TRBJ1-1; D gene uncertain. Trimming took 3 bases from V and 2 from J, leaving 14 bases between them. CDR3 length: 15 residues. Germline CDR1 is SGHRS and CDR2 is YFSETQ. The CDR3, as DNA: TGCGCCAGCAGCTCCGACCCCGGCGGTAACACTGAAGCTTTCTTT. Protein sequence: CASSSDPGGNTEAFF.

CDR3 sequence (DNA): TGTGCGACCGACCGGGGGGCCTACGAGCAGTACTTC. Translated: CATDRGAYEQYF. The gene calls are TRBV7-9 and TRBJ2-5; 7 bases are a match to TRBD2. The J call is in doubt because the DNA end fits TRBJ2-7 better. The CDR3 has 12 residues. Looked up from germline, CDR1 is SEHNR and CDR2 is FQNEAQ (reference sequence).